The clone carrying this T cell receptor beta chain has ten or more counts. Its target is not known. The data stem from a study of identical twins. Notes on the study in general: High-abundance cord blood beta clonotypes had fewer insertions; memory repertoires showed none. Compared with models, monozygotic twins showed more out-of-frame TCR alpha sharing.

With template switching, a universal primer site was added, and the cDNA carried unique molecular identifiers. TCRdb reprocessed the 5' RACE reads via MiXCR and lists one record per CDR3 protein. The table lists a few hundred thousand distinct CDR3 sequences, about 8.3% of them singletons, with less than 4% in the top ten. V was cut by 0 bases and J by 4 bases, with 16 bases left in between. Germline CDR1 reads LGHNA; CDR2 reads YSLEER. The CDR3 contains 16 residues. The sample was also reused in another study, on yellow fever vaccine responses in identical twins. Per that paper: It has been reported that, in twins, the vaccine T cell response seemed partly convergent and partly personalized.

The sequenced sample consisted of CD8+ T cells sorted from blood. The chain recombines TRBV4-3 with TRBJ2-7; TRBD2 might be the D (6 bases). This TCR came from a woman younger than 35 in good health. CDR3 sequence: CASSQDPRGGGYEQYF. The CDR3 DNA follows: TGCGCCAGCAGCCAAGATCCCCGGGGAGGAGGGTACGAGCAGTACTTC.